The clone carrying this TCR beta chain was seen ten or more times. A single-stranded UMI oligo with SP2 sequence was ligated to cDNA 3' ends. First-round PCR used around 4 cycles and beta primers RC1.1 and RC1.2 covering TRBC1 and TRBC2. TCRdb fed the UMI-ligation and nested PCR reads into MiXCR, producing one record per CDR3 protein. The data hold fewer than 60,000 distinct CDR3 sequences, with 11% observed a single time. A range of KT2-to-PBMC ratios was made using fixed PBMC numbers. The data were taken from a study of quantifying T cell responses using KT2 cells. Whole-study context: TCR alpha and beta constant-region primers primed reverse transcription of RNA. Under optimum conditions, T4 ligation efficiency was estimated at more than 8.5%.

V was pared by 3 bases and J by 1 base, with 7 bases of the junction left unmatched. The CDR3 spans 16 residues. Germline-derived CDR1 and CDR2 are SQVTM and ANQGSEA. V is TRBV29-1 and J is TRBJ2-1, with TRBD2 matching 9 bases. Sequencing was done on a sample of PBMCs spiked with cells of the T cell clone KT2. The sequence was obtained from a human donor. CDR3 region: CSVDRISGRSYNEQFF. CDR3 DNA sequence: TGCAGCGTTGATAGGATAAGCGGGAGGTCCTACAATGAGCAGTTCTTC.